This T cell receptor (beta chain) was sequenced during a study of breast tumors, draining lymph nodes, adjacent tissues. Whole-study results and caveats: The lymph node origin of tumor T cells was framed as consistent with a hypothesis, not demonstrated.

This clonotype appeared many times. Its target is unknown. One end of the junction fails to match germline, which may point to a read error. MiXCR, run by TCRdb on the multiplex PCR reads, gives a single entry per CDR3 protein. The table has more than 250,000 distinct CDR3 sequences, 30% to 35% seen once; the top ten hold around 1.1%. Samples came from axillary lymph nodes draining the breast cancer. The germline V gene encodes CDR1 SNHLY and CDR2 FYNNEI. This CDR3 is 11 amino acids long. Sequenced sample: axillary lymph node tissue. This receptor was taken from a female donor with breast cancer. Some clones in this sample may be carry-over from other donors' samples. V and J are TRBV2 and TRBJ2-3, with no clear D. CDR3 loop: CATTNLDTQCF. CDR3 bases: TGTGCCACCACCAACCTCGATACGCAGTGTTTT.